This T cell receptor beta chain was found in a study of regulatory T cells in long-lasting Graves disease. Building the TCR beta libraries relied on iRepertoire HTBI primers, and CDR3 regions underwent Arm-PCR. TCRdb ran MiXCR on the multiplex PCR reads and lists one entry per CDR3 protein. Of 650,000 to 850,000 distinct CDR3 sequences listed, approximately 31% are singletons. As to time point: persistent/refractory GD, antithyroid drugs over 5 years with positive TRAb. PBMCs were the source of the RNA used for TCR sequencing. This clonotype showed up many times. V lost 4 bases, J lost 0 bases, and 21 bases lay in between. The V gene's germline CDR1 is SGHNT and CDR2 YENEEA. CDR3 size: 18 residues.

The sample in question was peripheral blood mononuclear cells (PBMCs), obtained when the disease was refractory, from a patient treated with antithyroid drugs. The chain is built from TRBV11-3 and TRBJ2-5; possible D gene TRBD1, 6 bases. This clonotype was sampled from a female donor with Graves disease. CDR3 in amino acids: CASSSPPIRGRYQETQYF. CDR3 nucleotide sequence: TGTGCCAGCAGCTCCCCACCCATCAGGGGCCGGTACCAAGAGACCCAGTACTTC.